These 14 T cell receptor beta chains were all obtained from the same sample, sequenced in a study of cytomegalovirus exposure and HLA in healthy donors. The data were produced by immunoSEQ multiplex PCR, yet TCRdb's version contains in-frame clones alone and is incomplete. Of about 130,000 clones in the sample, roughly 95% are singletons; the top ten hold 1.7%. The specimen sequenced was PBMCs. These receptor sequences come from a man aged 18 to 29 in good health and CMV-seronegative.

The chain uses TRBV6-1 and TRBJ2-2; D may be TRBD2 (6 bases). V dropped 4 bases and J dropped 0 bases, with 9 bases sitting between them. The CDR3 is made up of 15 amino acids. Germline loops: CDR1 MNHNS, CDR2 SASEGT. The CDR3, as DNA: TGTGCCAGCAGTGGGAGGGCCGCGAACACCGGGGAGCTGTTTTTT. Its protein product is CASSGRAANTGELFF.

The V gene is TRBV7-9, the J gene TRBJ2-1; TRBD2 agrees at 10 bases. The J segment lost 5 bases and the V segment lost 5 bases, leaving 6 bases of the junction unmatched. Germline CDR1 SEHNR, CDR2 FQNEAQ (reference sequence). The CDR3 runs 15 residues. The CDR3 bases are TGTGCCAGCAGCCACACTAGCGGGGTGAACAATGAGCAGTTCTTC. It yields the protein CASSHTSGVNNEQFF.

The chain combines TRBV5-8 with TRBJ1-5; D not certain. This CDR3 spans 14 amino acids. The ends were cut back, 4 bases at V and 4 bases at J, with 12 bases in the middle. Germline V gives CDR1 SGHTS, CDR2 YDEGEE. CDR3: CASSRPGFNQPQHF. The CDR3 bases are TGTGCCAGCAGCCGCCCAGGATTTAATCAGCCCCAGCATTTT.

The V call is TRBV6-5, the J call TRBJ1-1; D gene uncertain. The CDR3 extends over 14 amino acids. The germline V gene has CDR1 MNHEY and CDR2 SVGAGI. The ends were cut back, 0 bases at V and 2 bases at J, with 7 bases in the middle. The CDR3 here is CASSYSGKNTEAFF. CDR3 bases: TGTGCCAGCAGTTACTCCGGTAAAAACACTGAAGCTTTCTTT.

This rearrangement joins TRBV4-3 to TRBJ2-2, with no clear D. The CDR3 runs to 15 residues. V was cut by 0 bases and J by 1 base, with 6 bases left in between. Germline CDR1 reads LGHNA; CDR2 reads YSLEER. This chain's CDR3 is CASSQDWQNTGELFF. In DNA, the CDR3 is TGCGCCAGCAGCCAAGACTGGCAGAACACCGGGGAGCTGTTTTTT.

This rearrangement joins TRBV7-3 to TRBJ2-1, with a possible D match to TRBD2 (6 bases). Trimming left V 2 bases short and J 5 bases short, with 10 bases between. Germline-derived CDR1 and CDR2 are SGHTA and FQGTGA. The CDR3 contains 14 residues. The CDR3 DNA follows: TGTGCCAGCAGCTTATCAGCGGGTAACAATGAGCAGTTCTTC. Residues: CASSLSAGNNEQFF. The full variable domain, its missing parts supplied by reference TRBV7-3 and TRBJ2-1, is GAGVSQTPSNKVTEKGKYVELRCDPISGHTALYWYRQSLGQGPEFLIYFQGTGAADDSGLPNDRFFAVRPEGSVSTLKIQRTERGDSAVYLCASSLSAGNNEQFFGPGTRLTVL.

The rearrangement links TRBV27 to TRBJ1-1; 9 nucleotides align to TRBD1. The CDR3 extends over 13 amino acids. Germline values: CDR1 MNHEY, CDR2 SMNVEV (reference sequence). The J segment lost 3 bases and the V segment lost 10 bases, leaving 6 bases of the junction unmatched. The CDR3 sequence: CAIGTGRYTEAFF. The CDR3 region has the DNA TGTGCCATTGGGACAGGGAGGTACACTGAAGCTTTCTTT.

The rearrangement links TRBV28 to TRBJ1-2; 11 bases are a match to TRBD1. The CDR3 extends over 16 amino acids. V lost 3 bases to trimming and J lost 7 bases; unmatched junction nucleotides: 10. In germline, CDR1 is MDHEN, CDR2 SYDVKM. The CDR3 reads CASSLIGQGALGGYTF. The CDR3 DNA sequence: TGTGCCAGCAGTTTGATCGGACAGGGGGCGCTTGGTGGCTACACCTTC.

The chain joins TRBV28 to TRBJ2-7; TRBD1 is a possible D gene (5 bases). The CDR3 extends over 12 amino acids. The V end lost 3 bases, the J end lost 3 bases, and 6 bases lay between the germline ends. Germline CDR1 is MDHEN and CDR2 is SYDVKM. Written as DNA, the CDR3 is TGTGCCAGCAGTTTGACAGACTACGAGCAGTACTTC. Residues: CASSLTDYEQYF.

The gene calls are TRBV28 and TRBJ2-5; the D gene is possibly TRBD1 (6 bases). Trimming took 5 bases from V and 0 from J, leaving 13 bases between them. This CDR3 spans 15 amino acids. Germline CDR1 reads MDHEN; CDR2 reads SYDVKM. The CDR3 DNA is TGTGCCAGCAGTCCCCCTCGGGACAACCAAGAGACCCAGTACTTC. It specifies CASSPPRDNQETQYF.

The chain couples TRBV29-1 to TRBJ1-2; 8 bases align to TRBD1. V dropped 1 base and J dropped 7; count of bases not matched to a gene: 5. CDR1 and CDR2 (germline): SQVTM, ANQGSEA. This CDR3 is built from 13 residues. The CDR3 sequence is CSVEAGQGFGYTF. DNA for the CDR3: TGCAGCGTTGAAGCTGGACAGGGATTTGGCTACACCTTC.

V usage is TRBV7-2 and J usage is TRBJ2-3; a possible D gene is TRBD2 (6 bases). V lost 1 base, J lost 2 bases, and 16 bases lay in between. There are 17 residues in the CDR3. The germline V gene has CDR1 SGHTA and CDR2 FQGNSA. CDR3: CASSLGRGTGTTDTQYF. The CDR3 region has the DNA TGTGCCAGCAGCTTAGGCCGGGGGACGGGCACCACAGATACGCAGTATTTT.

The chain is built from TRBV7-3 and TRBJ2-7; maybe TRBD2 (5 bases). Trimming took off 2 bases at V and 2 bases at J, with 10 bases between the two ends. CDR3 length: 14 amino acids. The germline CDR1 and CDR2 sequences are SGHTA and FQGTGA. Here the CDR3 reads CASSLGSGAYEQYF. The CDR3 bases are TGTGCCAGCAGCTTAGGATCCGGGGCCTACGAGCAGTACTTC.

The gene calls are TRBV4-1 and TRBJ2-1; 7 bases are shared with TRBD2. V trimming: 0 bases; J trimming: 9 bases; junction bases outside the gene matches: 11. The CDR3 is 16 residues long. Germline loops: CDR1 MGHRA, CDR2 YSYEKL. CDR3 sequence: CASSQDHPGRGSEQFF. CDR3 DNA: TGCGCCAGCAGCCAAGATCATCCGGGGAGGGGAAGTGAGCAGTTCTTC.